The 19 T cell receptor beta chains given below trace back to one sample, sequenced in a study of T-cell reconstitution after alpha-beta-depleted transplantation in children. As it was prepared, the TCRbeta library received unique molecular identifiers. TCRdb used MiXCR to reprocess the PCR reads, holding one entry per CDR3 protein. Here the sample spans about 640,000 distinct CDR3 sequences, approximately 17% being singletons. This material consisted of PBMCs from the stem cell graft donor, taken from the stem cell graft. These receptors all come from a human donor who donated a stem cell graft to a child with acute myeloid leukemia.

This clonotype has only a few counts. The chain couples TRBV5-1 to TRBJ2-3; TRBD2 agrees at 11 bases. This CDR3 contains 15 residues. Unmatched junction bases numbered 9, after V lost 5 bases and J lost 7 bases. Germline values: CDR1 SGHRS, CDR2 YFSETQ. For the CDR3, the DNA is TGCGCCAGCAGAGCCACTAGCGGGGGCCGTCATACGCAGTATTTT. Translation: CASRATSGGRHTQYF. The full variable domain, its missing parts supplied by reference TRBV5-1 and TRBJ2-3, is KAGVTQTPRYLIKTRGQQVTLSCSPISGHRSVSWYQQTPGQGLQFLFEYFSETQRNKGNFPGRFSGRQFSNSRSEMNVSTLELGDSALYLCASRATSGGRHTQYFGPGTRLTVL.

This clonotype was observed many times. The rearrangement joins TRBV20-1 to TRBJ1-5; 7 bases agree with TRBD1. The CDR3 has 15 amino acids. V lost 1 base to trimming and J lost 5 bases; unmatched junction nucleotides: 8. Per germline, CDR1 DFQATT and CDR2 SNEGSKA (reference sequence). CDR3 in amino acids: CSARGSGTDDQPQHF. As DNA, the CDR3 is TGCAGTGCTAGAGGGTCCGGGACAGATGATCAGCCCCAGCATTTT.

This clonotype was recorded a few times. The chain employs TRBV5-5 and TRBJ1-1, with TRBD1 as a possible D gene (5 bases). V lost 4 bases and J 0 bases, leaving 13 bases between the germline ends. Germline CDR1 and CDR2: SGHKS and YYEKEE (reference sequence). CDR3 length equals 15 residues. In DNA, the CDR3 is TGTGCCAGCAGCCCGGAGGGGAGCATGAACACTGAAGCTTTCTTT. Amino acids: CASSPEGSMNTEAFF.

This clonotype was seen at least ten times. The chain links TRBV7-7 to TRBJ2-3; 7 nucleotides match TRBD2. With 5 bases clipped from V and 0 bases from J, the junction kept 5 bases outside the gene matches. The CDR3 contains 15 residues. The germline CDR1 and CDR2 sequences are SSHAT and FNYEAQ (reference sequence). The CDR3 loop is CASSRTSPSTDTQYF. CDR3 nucleotide sequence: TGTGCCAGCAGCAGGACTAGTCCGAGCACAGATACGCAGTATTTT.

The chain uses TRBV20-1 and TRBJ1-2, with no clear D. CDR1 and CDR2 from the germline V gene are DFQATT and SNEGSKA (reference sequence). The length of the CDR3 is 11 residues. CDR3 in amino acids: CSPAPSGGYTF. DNA of the CDR3: TGCAGCCCGGCCCCGTCGGGTGGCTACACCTTC.

This clonotype appeared many times. This chain joins TRBV29-1 and TRBJ2-1, with D unresolved. The V and J ends lost 4 bases and 3 bases respectively, with 10 bases between them. The CDR3 contains 13 residues. Germline-derived CDR1 and CDR2 are SQVTM and ANQGSEA. CDR3 sequence: CSVVETLYNEQFF. The CDR3 DNA reads TGCAGCGTTGTCGAGACCCTCTACAATGAGCAGTTCTTC.

This clonotype has only a few counts. The chain joins TRBV5-6 to TRBJ2-1; tentative D call: TRBD1 (5 bases). The V and J ends lost 4 bases and 2 bases respectively, with 13 bases between them. Germline CDR1 reads SGHDT; CDR2 reads YYEEEE. The CDR3 has 15 amino acids. The CDR3 nucleotides are TGTGCCAGCAGCGCCCCGGACAACACCTACAATGAGCAGTTCTTC. This codes for CASSAPDNTYNEQFF.

The chain joins TRBV4-3 to TRBJ2-1, with a weak D call TRBD2 (6 bases). Trimming took off 5 bases at V and 7 bases at J, with 24 bases between the two ends. Germline V CDR1 and CDR2: LGHNA, YSLEER. This CDR3 region has 17 residues. As DNA, the CDR3 is TGCGCCAGCAGCTTAGCAACCGGGACTGGTTATTCAAATGAGCAGTTCTTC. The encoded protein is CASSLATGTGYSNEQFF.

This clonotype was seen a handful of times. V gene TRBV4-3 combines with J gene TRBJ1-1; D call uncertain. The V gene's germline CDR1 is LGHNA and CDR2 YSLEER. This CDR3 has 15 amino acids. The ends were cut back, 2 bases at V and 3 bases at J, with 13 bases in the middle. CDR3 in amino acids: CASSQNVRPDTEAFF. In nucleotides, the CDR3 is TGCGCCAGCAGCCAAAACGTACGGCCCGACACTGAAGCTTTCTTT.

Only a few counts were recorded for this clonotype. The rearrangement joins TRBV12-3 or TRBV12-4 to TRBJ1-2; 7 nucleotides match TRBD1. This CDR3 has 14 amino acids. V was clipped by 3 bases and J by 1 base; unmatched bases: 2. The CDR3: CASSFDRVNYGYTF. The CDR3 region has the DNA TGTGCCAGCAGTTTCGACAGGGTTAACTATGGCTACACCTTC.

This clonotype was counted only a few times. The chain is built from TRBV18 and TRBJ2-5; D gene unclear. CDR3 length: 15 residues. The V end lost 2 bases, the J end lost 5 bases, and 15 bases lay between the germline ends. CDR1 is KGHSH and CDR2 is LQKENI in the germline V gene. CDR3 region: CASSPFLSGMETQYF. As DNA, the CDR3 is TGTGCCAGCTCACCATTCTTATCAGGCATGGAGACCCAGTACTTC.

This clonotype came up many times. This rearrangement joins TRBV4-3 to TRBJ2-7, with D possibly called TRBD1 or TRBD2 (5 bases each). This CDR3 region has 15 residues. Germline V gene data show CDR1 as LGHNA and CDR2 as YSLEER. V lost 5 bases and J 4 bases, leaving 18 bases between the germline ends. CDR3 coding DNA: TGCGCCAGCAGCTCAAGCGGTGGGACCGGTTACGAGCAGTACTTC. Protein: CASSSSGGTGYEQYF.

This chain links TRBV27 with TRBJ2-3, with TRBD1 identical over 10 bases. The CDR3 is 16 residues long. V trimming: 8 bases; J trimming: 5 bases; junction bases outside the gene matches: 13. Germline V gives CDR1 MNHEY, CDR2 SMNVEV (reference sequence). CDR3 DNA sequence: TGTGCCAGCGCGAAGAACCGGGGACAGGGGAGAGATACGCAGTATTTT. It codes for CASAKNRGQGRDTQYF.

J is TRBJ2-5 and V is TRBV24-1; 8 bases align to TRBD1. Germline-derived CDR1 and CDR2 are KGHDR and SFDVKD. With V trimmed by 4 bases and J by 0 bases, 6 bases remained unmatched. The CDR3 runs 16 residues. The CDR3 reads CATSDMGTGYQETQYF. For the CDR3, the DNA is TGTGCCACCAGTGACATGGGGACAGGTTACCAAGAGACCCAGTACTTC.

The J gene is TRBJ2-7, the V gene TRBV11-1, with 8 nucleotides matching TRBD1. Germline trimming cut 5 bases from V and 3 bases from J; bases unmatched to any gene: 12. The CDR3 has 16 amino acids. CDR1 and CDR2 from the germline V gene are SGHAT and FQDESV (reference sequence). CDR3 nucleotides: TGTGCCAGCAGCCCCTTCGCCGGGACAGGCAGCTACGAGCAGTACTTC. It encodes CASSPFAGTGSYEQYF.

V gene TRBV15 combines with J gene TRBJ1-5; D uncertain. The CDR3 spans 12 residues. Trimming shortened V by 6 bases and J by 1 base, and 4 bases separated the two germline ends. Per germline, CDR1 LNHNV and CDR2 YYDKDF (reference sequence). DNA for the CDR3: TGTGCCACCAGGGCCAGCAATCAGCCCCAGCATTTT. Protein product: CATRASNQPQHF.

This clonotype was picked up many times. The chain employs TRBV20-1 and TRBJ1-1; a possible D gene is TRBD1 (5 bases). V lost 6 bases to trimming and J lost 3 bases, with 11 bases between them. From germline, CDR1 is DFQATT and CDR2 SNEGSKA (reference sequence). CDR3 length equals 12 residues. CDR3 protein: CSALRGDTEAFF. The CDR3 bases are TGCAGTGCCCTGAGGGGAGACACTGAAGCTTTCTTT.

The rearrangement joins TRBV20-1 to TRBJ1-1; D is unclear. V was clipped by 0 bases and J by 1 base, with 9 bases between them. CDR3 length equals 14 residues. Looked up from germline, CDR1 is DFQATT and CDR2 is SNEGSKA (reference sequence). CDR3 sequence: CSARDGPRNTEAFF. CDR3 nucleotides: TGCAGTGCTAGAGACGGGCCGAGGAACACTGAAGCTTTCTTT.

The chain employs TRBV6-1 and TRBJ2-2; 7 bases agree with TRBD1. The V gene end was trimmed by 6 bases and the J gene end by 4 bases; junction bases not matched to a gene: 5. Germline V gene data show CDR1 as MNHNS and CDR2 as SASEGT. The CDR3 has 14 residues. The CDR3 is CASRSGTATGELFF. CDR3 nucleotide sequence: TGTGCCAGCAGATCCGGGACAGCCACCGGGGAGCTGTTTTTT.